The source of this TCR beta chain is a study of cytomegalovirus exposure and HLA in healthy donors. The study, taken as a whole, reports: Follow-up analysis later connected one missense variant in DCLRE1C with trimming of TCR beta V- and J-genes.

Primers for the PCR totalled 60 Vbeta and 13 Jbeta. Here immunoSEQ multiplex PCR was the method, and the copy in TCRdb shows in-frame clones only, minus some. The profile shows under 45,000 clones, 75% to 85% of them singletons. The table lists this clone with a count of one. Its target is not known. Germline V CDR1 and CDR2: ENHRY, SYGVKD. The V and J ends lost 4 bases and 0 bases respectively, with 13 bases between them. CDR3 length equals 17 residues. The gene calls are TRBV10-3 and TRBJ1-6; a weak D match, TRBD1 (5 bases). This sequence was found in a male donor in good health and CMV-seronegative. Sequencing was done on a sample of PBMCs. The CDR3, as DNA: TGTGCCATCAGTGCGGGACGGACTAGCTCCTATAATTCACCCCTCCACTTT. It is translated as CAISAGRTSSYNSPLHF.